The text below deals with one T cell receptor (beta chain). Antigen unknown. The CDR3 runs to 16 residues. V gave up 1 base and J gave up 1 base; unmatched junction bases: 4. The germline CDR1 and CDR2 sequences are LGHNA and YNFKEQ. The assay was immunoSEQ multiplex PCR, and TCRdb's table has in-frame clones only and misses some. The sample lists about 130,000 clones, 89% occurring once. This sample is part of a study of cytomegalovirus exposure and HLA in healthy donors. The study's findings and limits: Most TCR sequences were seen very rarely across donors, but some public TCRs occurred in many. Accounts indicate the classifier identified cytomegalovirus status with strong specificity and sensitivity.

Material: PBMCs. The gene calls are TRBV4-2 and TRBJ2-7; TRBD2 matches at 10 bases. The sequence was obtained from a woman under 30 in good health and CMV-seronegative. The DNA of the CDR3 is TGTGCCAGCAGCCAAGCCCGACTAGCGGGTTCCTACGAGCAGTACTTC. It specifies CASSQARLAGSYEQYF.